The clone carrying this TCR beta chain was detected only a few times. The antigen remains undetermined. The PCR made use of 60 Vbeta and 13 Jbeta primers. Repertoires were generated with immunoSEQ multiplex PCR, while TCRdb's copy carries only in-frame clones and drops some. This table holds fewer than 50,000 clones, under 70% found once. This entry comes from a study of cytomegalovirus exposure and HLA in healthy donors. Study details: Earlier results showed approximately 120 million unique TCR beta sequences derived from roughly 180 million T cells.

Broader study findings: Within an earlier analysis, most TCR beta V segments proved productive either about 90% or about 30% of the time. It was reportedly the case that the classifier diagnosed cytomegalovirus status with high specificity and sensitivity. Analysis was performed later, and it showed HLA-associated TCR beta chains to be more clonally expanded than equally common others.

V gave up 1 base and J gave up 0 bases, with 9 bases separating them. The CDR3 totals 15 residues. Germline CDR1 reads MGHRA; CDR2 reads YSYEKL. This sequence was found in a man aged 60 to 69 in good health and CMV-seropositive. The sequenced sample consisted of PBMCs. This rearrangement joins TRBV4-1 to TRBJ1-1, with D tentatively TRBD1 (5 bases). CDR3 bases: TGCGCCAGCAGCCAAGCGCGGGACCTGAACACTGAAGCTTTCTTT. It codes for CASSQARDLNTEAFF.